Listed here are 15 T cell receptor beta chains from one sample, sequenced in a study of EBV T-cell therapy then PD-1 blockade in nasopharyngeal carcinoma (dated by TCRdb to the early 2020s). No antigen is known for these receptors. According to the study, the label for this sample's treatment or condition signals: AdE1-LMPpoly-expanded autologous EBV-specific T-cell therapy followed by anti-PD-1 nivolumab. The library relied on the immunoSEQ multiplex PCR assay. TCRdb took this table from immuneACCESS and kept in-frame rearrangements with V and J called. Such tables lack part of the clones; where checked against another copy, unresolved V genes explain under half of the gap, and the rest is unexplained. In this sample the table shows some 20,000 clones, roughly 83% of which occur a single time. Around 30% of the sample goes to the ten largest clones. Sequencing was performed on CD8+ T cells from blood, taken at roughly day 35 from a patient whose treatment included autologous EBV-specific T cells and nivolumab. Receptor source: a man aged 40-49 years with nasopharyngeal carcinoma.

The V gene is TRBV27, the J gene TRBJ2-7; weak D call: TRBD1 (6 bases). Trimming took off 4 bases at V and 3 bases at J, with 16 bases between the two ends. This CDR3 contains 15 residues. Germline CDR1 MNHEY, CDR2 SMNVEV (reference sequence). CDR3 coding DNA: TGTGCCAGCAGTTCTACGGGGTGGGGGCTCTACGAGCAGTACTTC. This encodes CASSSTGWGLYEQYF.

The chain couples TRBV18 to TRBJ1-1; the D is unclear. The CDR3 has 13 amino acids. V dropped 2 bases and J dropped 3 bases, with 7 bases sitting between them. Germline assignment: CDR1 KGHSH and CDR2 LQKENI. CDR3 DNA: TGTGCCAGCTCACCAGTGAGGGACACTGAAGCTTTCTTT. Translation: CASSPVRDTEAFF.

V gene TRBV7-9 combines with J gene TRBJ2-7; D assignment may be TRBD1 or TRBD2 (5 bases each). Germline V gives CDR1 SEHNR, CDR2 FQNEAQ (reference sequence). This CDR3 region has 15 residues. The ends were cut back, 5 bases at V and 5 bases at J, with 19 bases in the middle. For the CDR3, the DNA is TGTGCCAGCAGCCCAGAGGGGCTAGGTTTCGACGAGCAGTACTTC. The encoded protein is CASSPEGLGFDEQYF.

This clone was seen once. The rearrangement uses TRBV7-8 and TRBJ1-2; a possible D gene is TRBD1 (5 bases). The CDR3 has 16 amino acids. V was shortened by 5 bases and J by 0 bases, with 16 bases between the two germline ends. Germline values: CDR1 SGHVS, CDR2 FQNEAQ. The CDR3 region is CASSHIGGLANYGYTF. The CDR3 bases are TGTGCCAGCAGCCATATCGGGGGACTAGCTAACTATGGCTACACCTTC.

V usage is TRBV27 and J usage is TRBJ1-2; D remains ambiguous. This CDR3 is built from 14 residues. Trimming left V 0 bases short and J 4 bases short, with 9 bases between. CDR1 MNHEY and CDR2 SMNVEV come from the germline V gene (reference sequence). The DNA for the CDR3 is TGTGCCAGCAGTTTATCTGGGCGAGGCTATGGCTACACCTTC. Its translation: CASSLSGRGYGYTF.

By proportion, this clone is large (0.1 to 1%). V and J are TRBV13 and TRBJ2-1, with D perhaps given as TRBD1 or TRBD2 (7 bases each). The V gene lost 6 bases and the J gene lost 10 bases, with 13 bases spanning the gap. There are 12 residues in the CDR3. The germline gives CDR1 PRHDT, CDR2 FYEKMQ (reference sequence). The CDR3 region is CASRMGGGEQFF. CDR3 coding DNA: TGTGCCAGCAGGATGGGAGGGGGCGAGCAGTTCTTC.

This clone was found once. The chain joins TRBV7-3 to TRBJ2-2; possibly TRBD1 for D (6 bases). The CDR3 consists of 16 residues. Trimming took 6 bases from V and 2 from J, leaving 16 bases between them. From germline, CDR1 is SGHTA and CDR2 FQGTGA. The CDR3 reads CASSSPGQSNTGELFF. The CDR3 DNA follows: TGTGCCAGCAGTAGCCCCGGACAGAGTAACACCGGGGAGCTGTTTTTT.

The CDR3 loop is CASSEVRGGRGEQFF. The CDR3 coding sequence is TGTGCCAGCAGCGAGGTCCGGGGGGGCCGAGGTGAGCAGTTCTTC. V usage is TRBV9 and J usage is TRBJ2-1, with 8 bases fitting TRBD2. The trim removed 3 bases at V and 9 bases at J, leaving 11 bases unmatched. The CDR3 runs 15 residues. CDR1 is SGDLS and CDR2 is YYNGEE in the germline V gene.

The J gene is TRBJ2-5, the V gene TRBV2; a possible D gene is TRBD1 (5 bases). CDR3 size: 16 residues. The V gene's germline CDR1 is SNHLY and CDR2 FYNNEI. V dropped 0 bases and J dropped 3 bases, with 14 bases sitting between them. CDR3 nucleotide sequence: TGTGCCAGCAGTGAAGCGCTTACGTTCAGGGAAGAGACCCAGTACTTC. It is translated as CASSEALTFREETQYF.

This clone is labeled hyperexpanded. The chain employs TRBV19 and TRBJ1-5; the D is unclear. CDR1 and CDR2 (germline): LNHDA, SQIVND (reference sequence). The CDR3 contains 19 residues. The germline V and J ends were trimmed by 8 bases and 0 bases, with 26 bases remaining between them. The CDR3 is CASRLLRVGGVYSNQPQHF. The CDR3 DNA follows: TGTGCCAGTCGACTATTGAGGGTGGGTGGGGTTTATAGCAATCAGCCCCAGCATTTT.

The chain has TRBV6-2 or TRBV6-3 and TRBJ2-7; D uncertain. Trimming took off 6 bases at V and 4 bases at J, with 10 bases between the two ends. Germline V gene data show CDR1 as MNHEY and CDR2 as SVGEGT. CDR3 length: 12 amino acids. The CDR3 sequence: CASSWPDYEQYF. The CDR3 nucleotides read TGTGCCAGCAGCTGGCCAGATTACGAGCAGTACTTC.

The chain links TRBV7-2 to TRBJ2-7; the match to TRBD1 covers 8 bases. The junction had 3 bases not matched to a gene; V was cut back by 4 bases and J by 1 base. The V gene's germline CDR1 is SGHTA and CDR2 FQGNSA. The CDR3 is 14 residues long. DNA for the CDR3: TGTGCCAGCAGCTCCTACAGGGGGTCCTACGAGCAGTACTTC. Translating gives CASSSYRGSYEQYF.

V and J are TRBV28 and TRBJ2-5, with D maybe TRBD1 (5 bases). The CDR3 consists of 13 residues. Germline V gene sequence: CDR1 MDHEN, CDR2 SYDVKM. The V end lost 4 bases, the J end lost 1 base, and 7 bases lay between the germline ends. CDR3 amino acids: CASSSRVQETQYF. The CDR3 DNA is TGTGCCAGCAGTTCCAGGGTCCAAGAGACCCAGTACTTC.

The chain couples TRBV27 to TRBJ2-7; 7 bases are shared with TRBD1. Germline CDR1 MNHEY, CDR2 SMNVEV (reference sequence). V trimming: 6 bases; J trimming: 2 bases; junction bases outside the gene matches: 4. The CDR3 is 13 amino acids. The CDR3 coding sequence is TGTGCCAGCAGCCCCGGGACAGCCTACGAGCAGTACTTC. Its protein is CASSPGTAYEQYF.

The rearrangement uses TRBV28 and TRBJ2-2, with a possible D match to TRBD2 (7 bases). The CDR3 runs 15 residues. The V and J ends lost 5 bases and 3 bases respectively, with 13 bases between them. Germline CDR1 is MDHEN and CDR2 is SYDVKM. CDR3 sequence reads: CASSPGGRDTGELFF. DNA of the CDR3: TGTGCCAGCAGTCCGGGGGGCCGTGACACCGGGGAGCTGTTTTTT.